Below are 3 T cell receptor beta chains sequenced from a single sample in a study of T cell responses to AZD1222 COVID-19 vaccine. Sequencing was performed with immunoSEQ multiplex PCR; in TCRdb, only in-frame clones are kept and a portion is missing. The table records 83,000 or so clones, 88% of them present only once. The specimen was peripheral blood, collected on day 0 of MenACWY control vaccination. These receptors came from an adult in good health.

This chain connects TRBV5-1 to TRBJ2-5; 10 positions match TRBD2. Per the germline V gene, CDR1 is SGHRS and CDR2 is YFSETQ. V gave up 3 bases and J gave up 2 bases; unmatched junction bases: 1. The CDR3 spans 14 residues. This CDR3 is CASSWTSGQETQYF. CDR3 in DNA: TGCGCCAGCAGCTGGACTAGCGGTCAAGAGACCCAGTACTTC.

The chain carries TRBV24-1 and TRBJ1-5; no definite D call. V shed 9 bases and J shed 0 bases, with 11 bases lying between them. In germline, CDR1 is KGHDR, CDR2 SFDVKD. CDR3 length: 14 amino acids. CDR3 bases: TGTGCCACCCAAGGAGTACATAGCAATCAGCCCCAGCATTTT. Its translation is CATQGVHSNQPQHF.

The J gene is TRBJ1-1, the V gene TRBV2, with a weak D call TRBD1 (5 bases). The CDR3 has 12 residues. Deletions cut 5 bases from V and 4 bases from J, with 8 bases between. CDR1 is SNHLY, CDR2 FYNNEI, per germline. For the CDR3, the DNA is TGTGCCAGCAGTCCACAGGTCACTGAAGCTTTCTTT. Its protein product is CASSPQVTEAFF.